Listed below are T cell receptor beta chains from one sample, sequenced in a study of OX40 agonist ivuxolimab in advanced cancers. Libraries were prepared by immunoSEQ multiplex PCR; TCRdb keeps only in-frame clonotypes and omits some of them. This sample has around 30,000 clones, with approximately 90% found just once. Material: CD4+ or CD8+ T cells sorted from blood, obtained in a trial of the OX40 agonist ivuxolimab. These receptor sequences come from an adult with an advanced solid tumor such as melanoma, head and neck, liver or kidney cancer. CDR3s include the opening cysteine and the closing phenylalanine or tryptophan. D genes are given only for firm matches. Size values are once, few and many counts, or a class for expanded clones, and some rows have none.

v_gene,abundance,j_gene,d_gene,CDR3nt,CDR3aa
TRBV7-9,NA,TRBJ1-2,TRBD1,TGTGCCAGCAGCTTAGCACTCGGACAGGCCTATGGCTACACCTTC,CASSLALGQAYGYTF
TRBV7-8,NA,TRBJ1-1,TRBD1,TGTGCCAGCAGCTTGGATTTCGCAGGGGGCCCTTTGAACACTGAAGCTTTCTTT,CASSLDFAGGPLNTEAFF
TRBV30,medium-sized,TRBJ1-1,NA,TGTGCCTGGAGTCCGCGGGGGGTGGGAACTGAAGCTTTCTTT,CAWSPRGVGTEAFF
TRBV29-1,NA,TRBJ2-1,NA,TGCAGCGCCCATGGTAGACGCTCCTACAATGAGCAGTTCTTC,CSAHGRRSYNEQFF
TRBV19,NA,TRBJ2-7,NA,TGTGCCAGTAGTATATTGCAGGGAGCCTACGAGCAGTACTTC,CASSILQGAYEQYF
TRBV7-9,NA,TRBJ2-3,NA,TGTGCCAGCAGCTTAGTAACTCTAAGCACAGATACGCAGTATTTT,CASSLVTLSTDTQYF
TRBV10-1,NA,TRBJ1-3,NA,TGCGCCAGCAGTGAGTCGTTAGGGGGGGCTGGAAACACCATATATTTT,CASSESLGGAGNTIYF
TRBV11-2,NA,TRBJ2-1,NA,TGTGCCAGCAGCTTAGGCCCGGGACTCTACTACAATGAGCAGTTCTTC,CASSLGPGLYYNEQFF
TRBV7-2,NA,TRBJ1-3,NA,TGTGCCAGCAGCCCCCGGGGGGGTGGAAACACCATATATTTT,CASSPRGGGNTIYF
TRBV29-1,NA,TRBJ2-2,TRBD2,TGCAGCGTGAAAGCGGGAGGGCCAGCCGGGGAGCTGTTTTTT,CSVKAGGPAGELFF
TRBV12-5,few,TRBJ2-2,TRBD1,TGTGCTAGTGGAGCCGCCGGGACAGGTAACACCGGGGAGCTGTTTTTT,CASGAAGTGNTGELFF
TRBV4-2,NA,TRBJ2-1,TRBD2,TGTGCCAGCAGCCAAGGAGCCCACGGAGCGGGAGGCCTCAGTGAGCAGTTCTTC,CASSQGAHGAGGLSEQFF
TRBV6-1,NA,TRBJ2-3,TRBD2,TGTGCCAGCAAACCGGGACTAGCTACAGATACGCAGTATTTT,CASKPGLATDTQYF
TRBV19,once,TRBJ2-2,NA,TGTGCCAGTAGTCTAGGACTGCCCCTCGAAACGGTGGGCGGGGAGCTGTTTTTT,CASSLGLPLETVGGELFF
TRBV14,NA,TRBJ2-7,NA,TGTGCCAGCAGCCAAGTGTACCCGACCTACGAGCAGTACTTC,CASSQVYPTYEQYF
TRBV7-9,NA,TRBJ2-7,NA,TGTGCCAGCAGCTTCCCTGGGGAAACCTACGAGCAGTACTTC,CASSFPGETYEQYF
TRBV25-1,NA,TRBJ2-7,TRBD1,TGTGCCAGCAGTGAAGGCCCTTTACTTCAGGGGGCCTACGAGCAGTACTTC,CASSEGPLLQGAYEQYF
TRBV12-5,NA,TRBJ1-5,NA,TGTGCTAGTGGTTTCGGACAGATCAGCAATCAGCCCCAGCATTTT,CASGFGQISNQPQHF
TRBV6-5,NA,TRBJ2-7,NA,TGTGCCAGCAGTTACTCGACAGGCTACGAGCAGTACTTC,CASSYSTGYEQYF
TRBV9,NA,TRBJ2-2,NA,TGTGCCAGCCGGGGCTACTCCACCGGGGAGCTGTTTTTT,CASRGYSTGELFF
TRBV11-2,once,TRBJ2-1,TRBD2,TGTGCCAGCAGCTCGAGGATAAGCGGGAGCGATGAGCAGTTCTTC,CASSSRISGSDEQFF
TRBV20-1,NA,TRBJ2-7,NA,TGCAGTGCCCAAGGCTGGGGCGAGCAGTACTTC,CSAQGWGEQYF
TRBV9,NA,TRBJ2-1,NA,TGTGCCAGCAGCGTAGGTCAGGTCTCCTACAATGAGCAGTTCTTC,CASSVGQVSYNEQFF
TRBV9,NA,TRBJ2-1,TRBD2,TGTGCCAGCAGCTCACCGGGGACTAGCGTATACAATGAGCAGTTCTTC,CASSSPGTSVYNEQFF
TRBV6-5,NA,TRBJ1-2,NA,TGTGCCAGCAGTGAAAGGAGTTTGGATGGCTACACCTTC,CASSERSLDGYTF
TRBV4-1,NA,TRBJ1-5,NA,TGCGCCAGCAGCCAAGGCCCCGGTACAGATACCACTTTCAATCAGCCCCAGCATTTT,CASSQGPGTDTTFNQPQHF
TRBV5-1,NA,TRBJ2-1,NA,TGCGCCAGCAGCCCGGGATGGGGGTTTCGGAGGAATGAGCAGTTCTTC,CASSPGWGFRRNEQFF
TRBV20-1,NA,TRBJ2-7,NA,TGCAGTGCTCGAGTGGGACACGAGCAGTACTTC,CSARVGHEQYF
TRBV4-3,NA,TRBJ2-7,NA,TGCGCCAGCAGCCAAGAGGTAGGCAGAAACTACGAGCAGTACTTC,CASSQEVGRNYEQYF
TRBV7-9,NA,TRBJ2-7,NA,TGTGCCAGCAGCTTAGGGGGGGCAACCTACGAGCAGTACTTC,CASSLGGATYEQYF
TRBV7-9,once,TRBJ2-5,NA,TGTGCCAGCAGCCCCCCGGGGGCGGGATATGCGGAGACCCAGTACTTC,CASSPPGAGYAETQYF
TRBV5-4,NA,TRBJ2-7,NA,TGTGCCAGCAGCTTCGTTCTAGCAGCGGGCGAGCAGTACTTC,CASSFVLAAGEQYF
TRBV9,NA,TRBJ2-1,TRBD2,TGTGCCAGCAGCGTAGGGGCGGGAGGGTATAACAATGAGCAGTTCTTC,CASSVGAGGYNNEQFF
TRBV27,NA,TRBJ2-2,TRBD2,TGTGCCAGCAGGGCGACTAGCGGGAGGGCCCAGTTGAAGAACGGGGAGCTGTTTTTT,CASRATSGRAQLKNGELFF
TRBV6-1,NA,TRBJ1-4,NA,TGTGCCAGCAGTACGCTTTTGGATGGGGTTAGACTGTTTTTT,CASSTLLDGVRLFF
TRBV15,few,TRBJ1-1,NA,TGTGCCACCAGGCGGTCGAACACTGAAGCTTTCTTT,CATRRSNTEAFF
TRBV5-5,NA,TRBJ2-7,TRBD1,TGTGCCAGCAGCCCCCAGGGGGATTGGTCCTACGAGCAGTACTTC,CASSPQGDWSYEQYF
TRBV29-1,NA,TRBJ2-7,TRBD2,TGCAGCGTTGAGCTAGCGGGAGTTCCCTACGAGCAGTACTTC,CSVELAGVPYEQYF
TRBV30,NA,TRBJ1-6,NA,TGTGCCTGGAGTGTTGAACATATAACGGCTTCACCCCTCCACTTT,CAWSVEHITASPLHF
TRBV2,NA,TRBJ2-7,TRBD2,TGTGCCAGCAGTGAATGGGCTAGCGGAACCTACGAGCAGTACTTC,CASSEWASGTYEQYF
TRBV19,NA,TRBJ1-1,NA,TGTGCCACCAAGTACCCGGGGGCGGCTGAAGCTTTCTTT,CATKYPGAAEAFF
TRBV9,NA,TRBJ1-2,TRBD1,TGTGCCAGCAGCTCTTCGACAGGGTCTGGCTACACCTTC,CASSSSTGSGYTF
TRBV5-4,NA,TRBJ2-7,NA,TGTGCCAGCAGCTTGTCCCTATCTGTGTCGGAAGACTACGAGCAGTACTTC,CASSLSLSVSEDYEQYF
TRBV7-9,NA,TRBJ1-2,NA,TGTGCCAGCACCGTGGAGGGTTATGGCTACACCTTC,CASTVEGYGYTF
TRBV14,NA,TRBJ2-7,NA,TGTGCCAGCAGCCTCCGGGCGTGGCTCGAGCAGTACTTC,CASSLRAWLEQYF
TRBV5-1,NA,TRBJ1-1,NA,TGCGCCAGCAGCTTGGGCAACAGGGCTGAAGCTTTCTTT,CASSLGNRAEAFF
TRBV30,NA,TRBJ2-1,TRBD2,TGTGCCTGGAGTGCGGTTGGGACTAGCGGGAGCTACAATGAGCAGTTCTTC,CAWSAVGTSGSYNEQFF
TRBV7-9,NA,TRBJ2-3,NA,TGTGCCAGCAGCTTAGGGACCGAAGGTAGCACAGATACGCAGTATTTT,CASSLGTEGSTDTQYF
TRBV5-4,NA,TRBJ2-1,NA,TGTGCCAGCAGCCCGAGGACTGGACGACTTGATGAGCAGTTCTTC,CASSPRTGRLDEQFF
TRBV9,NA,TRBJ2-1,TRBD2,TGTGCCAGCAGCGTAGCCCTAGCGGGAGGGCTGGACTACAATGAGCAGTTCTTC,CASSVALAGGLDYNEQFF